A selection of T cell receptor beta chains follows, all from one sample in a study of CD8 T cells in ankylosing spondylitis. TCRdb re-called the 5' RACE reads through MiXCR, storing one row per CDR3 protein. The sample has approximately 90,000 distinct CDR3 sequences, about 8.6% seen once; the top ten hold 9.9%. The sample taken for sequencing was blood, either unsorted or a sorted T cell fraction (not recorded which). These receptors all come from a male donor with ankylosing spondylitis or in good health (not recorded which). The CDR3 runs from the conserved cysteine through the conserved F or W. D genes are given only for firm matches. Not all rows give a size; the values are once, few, many and, for expanded clones, a class.

v_call	j_call	d_call	clone_size	cdr3_nt	cdr3_aa
TRBV20-1	TRBJ1-5	TRBD1	many	TGCAGTGCTAGAGATCGGAGTCCGGACAGGGGTTATCAGCCCCAGCATTTT	CSARDRSPDRGYQPQHF
TRBV5-1	TRBJ1-1	TRBD1	many	TGCGCCAGCAGCTCGGGGACAGGGGGCACTGAAGCTTTCTTT	CASSSGTGGTEAFF
TRBV7-2	TRBJ2-2	TRBD1	many	TGTGCCAGCAGCCCAGGGACAGCTTCGAACACCGGGGAGCTGTTTTTT	CASSPGTASNTGELFF
TRBV20-1	TRBJ1-1	-	many	TGCAGTGCTAGAAGGGGCGACACTGAAGCTTTCTTT	CSARRGDTEAFF
TRBV11-1	TRBJ1-4	-	-	-	CASSFLWGRKGARGEKLFF
TRBV28	TRBJ2-7	-	many	TGTGCCAGCAGTCTTTCGGCTCGGCAGTACTTC	CASSLSARQYF
TRBV20-1	TRBJ1-1	-	many	TGCAGTGCTAGAGACCCGCGGACAGCCCATGAAGCTTTCTTT	CSARDPRTAHEAFF
TRBV18	TRBJ2-7	-	many	TGTGCCAGCTCACCACCAGGGGCGGACGAGCAGTACTTC	CASSPPGADEQYF
TRBV20-1	TRBJ2-1	TRBD2	few	TGCAGTGCTAGAGGGGCCGGGACTAGCGGGGTGGGGTCCTCCTACAATGAGCAGTTCTTC	CSARGAGTSGVGSSYNEQFF
TRBV15	TRBJ2-7	-	many	TGTGCCACCAGCAGAGGGACATCCACTCAGGGCGAGCAGTACTTC	CATSRGTSTQGEQYF
TRBV5-6	TRBJ1-2	TRBD1	many	TGTGCCAGCAGCATCCAGGGGGTCTCTGGCTACACCTTC	CASSIQGVSGYTF
TRBV9	TRBJ1-5	-	-	TGTGCCAGCAGCGTCCCCGGACGGAGATTTTGTAGCAATCAGCCCCAGCATTTT	CASSVPGRRFCSNQPQHF
TRBV4-1	TRBJ2-7	-	-	TGCGCCAGCAGTCAAGTGCCAGGGATCCCCTACGAGCAGTACTTC	CASSQVPGIPYEQYF
TRBV20-1	TRBJ1-2	-	many	TGCAGTGCTAGTCCAGGGACCTATGGCTACACCTTC	CSASPGTYGYTF
TRBV25-1	TRBJ2-7	TRBD1	many	TGTGCCAGCAGTGAAGCCACCGGGACAGCCTCCTACGAGCAGTACTTC	CASSEATGTASYEQYF
TRBV29-1	TRBJ2-7	-	many	TGCAGCGTTGAAGATCTGCAGGGCCCCGAGCAGTACTTC	CSVEDLQGPEQYF
TRBV28	TRBJ1-1	TRBD1	-	TGTGCCAGCAGTTCCCCCCTGGGACAGGCCACTGAAGCTTTCTTT	CASSSPLGQATEAFF
TRBV9	TRBJ2-3	TRBD2	many	TGTGCCAGCAGCGGACAGACTAGCGGGGGCAGCACAGATACGCAGTATTTT	CASSGQTSGGSTDTQYF
TRBV12-3/TRBV12-4	TRBJ2-1	TRBD2	many	TGTGCCAGCAGTTCCAGTCTCACTAGCGGGAGATGGAATGAGCAGTTCTTC	CASSSSLTSGRWNEQFF
TRBV18	TRBJ1-5	TRBD1	-	TGTGCCAGCTCAACACTCCCCAGGGGGACCTTTAGCAATCAGCCCCAGCATTTT	CASSTLPRGTFSNQPQHF
TRBV7-9	TRBJ2-2	TRBD2	few	TGTGCCAGCAGCCCTAGCGGGAGTTCGCCCGGGGAGCTGTTTTTT	CASSPSGSSPGELFF
TRBV5-1	TRBJ2-1	TRBD2	many	TGCGCCAGCAGCCCCGGGACTAGCGGTTACAATGAGCAGTTCTTC	CASSPGTSGYNEQFF
TRBV5-6	TRBJ2-2	-	many	TGTGCCAGCAGCTTGGATACGGGAGCGGCCGGGGAGCTGTTTTTT	CASSLDTGAAGELFF
TRBV6-2/TRBV6-3	TRBJ2-2	-	many	TGTGCCAGCAGAAACCCAGGGACCGGGGAGCTGTTTTTT	CASRNPGTGELFF
TRBV12-3/TRBV12-4	TRBJ1-4	TRBD1	many	TGTGCCAGCAGTTCGGGACAGGGACAAAAACTGTTTTTT	CASSSGQGQKLFF
TRBV7-2	TRBJ1-6	-	-	TGTGCCAGCAGCCCCGGGATGTTGCCTCGTTCACCCCTCCACTTT	CASSPGMLPRSPLHF
TRBV7-2	TRBJ2-1	-	few	TGTGCCAGCAGCTTAGGCCAGATGGATGAGCAGTTCTTC	CASSLGQMDEQFF
TRBV11-2	TRBJ1-3	-	many	TGTGCCAGCAGCCAGTATAAGGACTCTGGAAACACCATATATTTT	CASSQYKDSGNTIYF
TRBV4-2	TRBJ2-7	TRBD1	many	TGTGCCAGCAGCCAAGAACGCACAGGGGCTTACGAGCAGTACTTC	CASSQERTGAYEQYF
TRBV20-1	TRBJ1-1	-	many	TGCAGTGCTAGGCCGGGGTTGAACACTGAAGCTTTCTTT	CSARPGLNTEAFF
TRBV7-2	TRBJ2-2	TRBD1	many	TGTGCCAGCAGCTCGAGACAGGGACGCGCCGGGGAGCTGTTTTTT	CASSSRQGRAGELFF
TRBV20-1	TRBJ1-5	-	many	TGCAGTGCTAGAGATCGGAGGGGTCATCAGCCCCAGCATTTT	CSARDRRGHQPQHF
TRBV4-3	TRBJ1-2	-	-	TGCGCCAGCAGCCAAGATCTGGGAGGGACATATGGCTACACCTTC	CASSQDLGGTYGYTF
TRBV12-3/TRBV12-4	TRBJ2-7	-	many	TGTGCCAGCAGGGGCGCAGGGGTCGAGCAGTACTTC	CASRGAGVEQYF
TRBV7-2	TRBJ1-5	TRBD1	-	TGTGCCAGCAGCTTAGCCAGGGGGTATAATAGCAATCAGCCCCAGCATTTT	CASSLARGYNSNQPQHF
TRBV4-1	TRBJ2-7	TRBD1	many	TGCGCCAGCAGCCAACCGGACAGGGTGGGGTCGGAAGAGCAGTACTTC	CASSQPDRVGSEEQYF
TRBV5-6	TRBJ1-5	TRBD1	many	TGTGCCAGCAGCTCTACAGGGGGGCTTAGCAATCAGCCCCAGCATTTT	CASSSTGGLSNQPQHF
TRBV7-2	TRBJ2-7	TRBD1	many	TGTGCCAGCAGCCAGGGGGTGGTCCAGTACTTC	CASSQGVVQYF
TRBV10-3	TRBJ2-3	-	many	TGTGCCATCTCTCCCTCCGTTGGAGATACGCAGTATTTT	CAISPSVGDTQYF
TRBV27	TRBJ1-1	TRBD1	few	TGTGCCAGCAGTTTAAGACAGGGTTACACTGAAGCTTTCTTT	CASSLRQGYTEAFF
TRBV20-1	TRBJ2-7	-	many	TGCAGTGCTAGAGCCTCCATCCGGGACGAGCAGTACTTC	CSARASIRDEQYF
TRBV7-2	TRBJ2-1	TRBD1	few	TGTGCCAGCAGCTTAGGGACAGGGAATTACAATGAGCAGTTCTTC	CASSLGTGNYNEQFF
TRBV2	TRBJ2-4	TRBD1	-	TGTGCCAGCATCAGGGACAGGGAGAACATTCAGTACTTC	CASIRDRENIQYF
TRBV7-2	TRBJ1-1	-	few	TGTGCCAGCAGCTTAGCGCGGCCGGCCACTGAAGCTTTCTTT	CASSLARPATEAFF
TRBV7-9	TRBJ2-1	TRBD2	few	TGTGCCAGCAGTCCCAGCGGGAGGGCCGCCAATGAGCAGTTCTTC	CASSPSGRAANEQFF
TRBV20-1	TRBJ1-2	-	many	TGCAGTGCCTATGACAGCTTCTATGGCTACACCTTC	CSAYDSFYGYTF
TRBV4-2	TRBJ1-2	-	many	TGTGCCAGCAGCCAAGAGAATAGGGGGTATTGGGGCTACACCTTC	CASSQENRGYWGYTF
TRBV7-6	TRBJ2-7	TRBD2	many	TGTGCCAGCAGCTTCCGCTCTAGCGGGGGTACCTACGAGCAGTACTTC	CASSFRSSGGTYEQYF
TRBV18	TRBJ2-7	-	few	TGTGCCAGCTCTTCTCGGGGGAGCTCCTACGAGCAGTACTTC	CASSSRGSSYEQYF
TRBV20-1	TRBJ2-3	-	many	TGCAGTGCGCACTCACCGGGACACCCGACAGATACGCAGTATTTT	CSAHSPGHPTDTQYF
TRBV30	TRBJ2-3	TRBD2	many	TGTGCCTGGAGTTGGACTAGCACCGCCCTAGGGCAGTATTTT	CAWSWTSTALGQYF
TRBV5-6	TRBJ2-1	TRBD2	many	TGTGCCAGCAGCTTGAATCGAGGGGAGGGGTGGGATGAGCAGTTCTTC	CASSLNRGEGWDEQFF
TRBV5-1	TRBJ2-2	-	few	TGCGCCAGCAGCTTGGCCGGAGACGGGGAGCTGTTTTTT	CASSLAGDGELFF